These 5 T cell receptor beta chains were all obtained from the same sample, sequenced in a study of identical twins (TCRdb year 2016). The library was obtained by 5' RACE. TCRdb lists the instrument as Illumina HiSeq 2000. In TCRdb, the public reads were trimmed at Q25 with fastp and aligned with MiXCR, with productive beta chains retained. When rows share a CDR3 protein, they turn into one entry using the most common DNA and genes. The sample records fewer than 500,000 distinct CDR3 sequences, approximately 14% of which are singletons. The top ten constitute 0.95% to 1% of the sample. These same data were also listed under a study on yellow fever vaccine responses in identical twins.

Sequencing used CD4+ T cells sorted from blood. All receptors come from a woman in her late teens or twenties in good health.

V is TRBV7-2 and J is TRBJ2-2; TRBD2 matches at 7 bases. The V segment lost 2 bases and the J segment 6 bases; nucleotides outside the gene matches: 6. Germline V gene data show CDR1 as SGHTA and CDR2 as FQGNSA. The CDR3 runs to 15 residues. The DNA for the CDR3 is TGTGCCAGCAGCTTAACCCAAAGCGGGGCCGGGGAGCTGTTTTTT. This sequence encodes CASSLTQSGAGELFF.

This clonotype was counted a few times. V is TRBV11-3 and J is TRBJ2-5, with D perhaps TRBD2 (6 bases). Between the trimmed V and J ends, which lost 5 bases and 5 bases, there was a span of 18 bases. In germline, CDR1 is SGHNT, CDR2 YENEEA. This CDR3 has 15 amino acids. CDR3 nucleotides: TGTGCCAGCAGCCAAACGGGAGCTGGTACGGAGACCCAGTACTTC. It encodes CASSQTGAGTETQYF. Full variable domain (remainder filled in from reference TRBV11-3 and TRBJ2-5): EAGVVQSPRYKIIEKKQPVAFWCNPISGHNTLYWYLQNLGQGPELLIRYENEEAVDDSQLPKDRFSAERLKGVDSTLKIQPAELGDSAVYLCASSQTGAGTETQYFGPGTRLLVL.

This clonotype occurred many times. The chain joins TRBV5-1 to TRBJ1-1; D unclear. There are 14 residues in the CDR3. Deletions cut 0 bases from V and 0 bases from J, with 6 bases between. CDR1 and CDR2 (germline): SGHRS, YFSETQ. The CDR3: CASSLVTMNTEAFF. CDR3 nucleotides: TGCGCCAGCAGCTTGGTGACAATGAACACTGAAGCTTTCTTT. Filled out from reference TRBV5-1 and TRBJ1-1, the complete variable domain reads KAGVTQTPRYLIKTRGQQVTLSCSPISGHRSVSWYQQTPGQGLQFLFEYFSETQRNKGNFPGRFSGRQFSNSRSEMNVSTLELGDSALYLCASSLVTMNTEAFFGQGTRLTVV.

This clonotype has a handful of counts. The chain is built from TRBV5-1 and TRBJ1-4; D remains ambiguous. The V gene lost 10 bases and the J gene lost 0 bases, with 16 bases spanning the gap. The CDR3 is made up of 15 amino acids. The germline gives CDR1 SGHRS, CDR2 YFSETQ. The CDR3 is CAVQQKEATNEKLFF. In nucleotides, the CDR3 is TGCGCCGTACAGCAAAAGGAAGCAACTAATGAAAAACTGTTTTTT.

The table lists this clonotype with many counts. The junction does not match germline at one end; this may be a read error. The chain joins TRBV4-3 to TRBJ2-7, with TRBD1 matching over 7 bases. The V gene's germline CDR1 is LGHNA and CDR2 YSLEER. This CDR3 comprises 14 residues. The CDR3 nucleotides are TGTGCCAGCAGCCAAGGGGGCAGCTCCTACGAGCAGTACTTC. It encodes CASSQGGSSYEQYF.